Presented here are 13 T cell receptor beta chains from one specimen sequenced in a study of identifying expanded T cells in peripheral blood. Sequenced by immunoSEQ multiplex PCR; TCRdb stores in-frame clones only, minus some. The repertoire holds 50,000 to 70,000 clones, with about 87% as singletons. Sample: blood. These receptors were obtained from a person aged 18 to 69 in good health.

The chain is built from TRBV7-2 and TRBJ2-2, with 7 nucleotides matching TRBD2. Germline CDR1 SGHTA, CDR2 FQGNSA. V was pared by 6 bases and J by 0 bases, with 4 bases of the junction left unmatched. This CDR3 is 15 amino acids long. CDR3 region: CASRPSGTNTGELFF. CDR3 coding DNA: TGTGCCAGCAGACCAAGCGGGACGAACACCGGGGAGCTGTTTTTT.

The sample holds a few counts of this clone. The CDR3: CASSQGLAIQETQYF. The CDR3 bases are TGCGCCAGCAGCCAAGGACTAGCGATTCAAGAGACCCAGTACTTC. J is TRBJ2-5 and V is TRBV4-1; 8 bases are shared with TRBD2. Per germline, CDR1 MGHRA and CDR2 YSYEKL. This CDR3 has 15 residues. V dropped 1 base and J dropped 2; count of bases not matched to a gene: 3.

This clone was detected once. The gene calls are TRBV30 and TRBJ2-2; 9 positions agree with TRBD1. CDR1 and CDR2 from the germline V gene are GTSNPN and SVGIG (reference sequence). V shed 4 bases, J shed 3 bases, and the junction held 3 bases outside the gene matches. This CDR3 has 14 residues. The chain's CDR3 is CAWTGDRDTGELFF. Here the CDR3 DNA reads TGTGCCTGGACAGGGGACAGGGACACCGGGGAGCTGTTTTTT.

The chain recombines TRBV6-1 with TRBJ2-3, with a tentative D call TRBD1 (5 bases). The CDR3 runs to 15 residues. V lost 1 base to trimming and J lost 2 bases, with 10 bases between them. The germline V gene encodes CDR1 MNHNS and CDR2 SASEGT. The CDR3 spells CASSEGDRTTDTQYF. The CDR3, as DNA: TGTGCCAGCAGTGAAGGAGACAGAACCACAGATACGCAGTATTTT.

The chain uses TRBV13 and TRBJ1-1; unclear D gene. V dropped 1 base and J dropped 3 bases, with 3 bases sitting between them. This CDR3 has 12 residues. Germline assignment: CDR1 PRHDT and CDR2 FYEKMQ (reference sequence). The CDR3 DNA sequence: TGTGCCAGCAGCTTAGAGCACACTGAAGCTTTCTTT. This encodes CASSLEHTEAFF.

The J gene is TRBJ2-7, the V gene TRBV11-2; no reliable D call. Germline lookup yields CDR1 SGHAT and CDR2 FQNNGV. The CDR3 runs to 14 residues. V was trimmed by 5 bases and J by 3 bases, leaving 14 bases between them. The CDR3 DNA is TGTGCCAGCAGCCTAGGGCCCCTGGGCTACGAGCAGTACTTC. As protein: CASSLGPLGYEQYF.

The chain combines TRBV11-3 with TRBJ2-2; 9 bases map to TRBD2. From germline, CDR1 is SGHNT and CDR2 YENEEA. V dropped 2 bases and J dropped 3; count of bases not matched to a gene: 4. The CDR3 loop spans 16 amino acids. CDR3 protein: CASSLFGGRDTGELFF. The CDR3, as DNA: TGTGCCAGCAGCTTATTCGGCGGGAGGGACACCGGGGAGCTGTTTTTT.

The chain is built from TRBV4-3 and TRBJ2-7; 16 nucleotides align to TRBD2. The CDR3 loop spans 15 amino acids. The germline V gene has CDR1 LGHNA and CDR2 YSLEER. After removal of 5 bases from V and 7 bases from J, the junction contained 5 bases not matched to a gene. The CDR3 loop reads CASSKGTSGREEQYF. The CDR3 DNA is TGCGCCAGCAGCAAGGGGACTAGCGGGAGGGAGGAGCAGTACTTC.

V and J are TRBV28 and TRBJ2-7; the D call may be TRBD1 or TRBD2 (6 bases each). The germline V gene has CDR1 MDHEN and CDR2 SYDVKM. V dropped 7 bases and J dropped 2 bases, with 12 bases sitting between them. This CDR3 has 13 amino acids. CDR3 DNA: TGTGCCAGCATCGGGGGCTCCCCCTACGAGCAGTACTTC. Translation: CASIGGSPYEQYF. Full variable domain (outside the CDR3, taken from reference TRBV28 and TRBJ2-7): DVKVTQSSRYLVKRTGEKVFLECVQDMDHENMFWYRQDPGLGLRLIYFSYDVKMKEKGDIPEGYSVSREKKERFSLILESASTNQTSMYLCASIGGSPYEQYFGPGTRLTVT.

The rearrangement links TRBV14 to TRBJ1-2; 9 bases agree with TRBD1. Germline assignment: CDR1 SGHDN and CDR2 FVKESK. This CDR3 has 16 residues. The V segment lost 7 bases and the J segment 3 bases; nucleotides outside the gene matches: 12. The CDR3 DNA reads as TGTGCCAGCACCCGGGACAGGGACTTTAATTACTATGGCTACACCTTC. This encodes CASTRDRDFNYYGYTF.

This chain connects TRBV27 to TRBJ1-1; 8 bases agree with TRBD1. Germline-derived CDR1 and CDR2 are MNHEY and SMNVEV (reference sequence). The V segment lost 2 bases and the J segment 2 bases; nucleotides outside the gene matches: 1. The CDR3 sequence is 14 residues long. The CDR3 sequence is CASSLTGGNTEAFF. CDR3 sequence (DNA): TGTGCCAGCAGTTTAACAGGGGGAAACACTGAAGCTTTCTTT.

The chain carries TRBV27 and TRBJ2-7; no clear D gene. The CDR3 has 17 amino acids. From germline, CDR1 is MNHEY and CDR2 SMNVEV (reference sequence). V was shortened by 5 bases and J by 7 bases, with 27 bases between the two germline ends. In DNA, the CDR3 is TGTGCCAGCAGTCCTACCCCGTCACTCTCACCCGCTGAAGAGCAGTACTTC. It yields the protein CASSPTPSLSPAEEQYF.

CDR3 sequence reads: CASQGGNGANVLTF. In nucleotides, the CDR3 is TGTGCCAGTCAAGGGGGAAATGGGGCCAACGTCCTGACTTTC. The chain couples TRBV30 to TRBJ2-6; a weak D match, TRBD1 (6 bases). The CDR3 length is 14 residues. The germline V gene has CDR1 GTSNPN and CDR2 SVGIG (reference sequence). V gave up 8 bases and J gave up 3 bases, with 14 bases separating them.